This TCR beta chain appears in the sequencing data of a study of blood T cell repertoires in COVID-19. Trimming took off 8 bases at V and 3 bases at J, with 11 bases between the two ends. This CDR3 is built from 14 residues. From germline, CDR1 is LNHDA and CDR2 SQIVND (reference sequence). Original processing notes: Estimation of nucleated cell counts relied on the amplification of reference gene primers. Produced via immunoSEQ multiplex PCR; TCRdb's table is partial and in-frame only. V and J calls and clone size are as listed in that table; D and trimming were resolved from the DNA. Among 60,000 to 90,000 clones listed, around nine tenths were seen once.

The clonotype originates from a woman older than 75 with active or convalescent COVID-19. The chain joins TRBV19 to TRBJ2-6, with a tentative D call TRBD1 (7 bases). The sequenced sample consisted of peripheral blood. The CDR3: CASSQGGGANVLTF. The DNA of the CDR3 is TGTGCCAGTTCTCAGGGGGGTGGGGCCAACGTCCTGACTTTC.